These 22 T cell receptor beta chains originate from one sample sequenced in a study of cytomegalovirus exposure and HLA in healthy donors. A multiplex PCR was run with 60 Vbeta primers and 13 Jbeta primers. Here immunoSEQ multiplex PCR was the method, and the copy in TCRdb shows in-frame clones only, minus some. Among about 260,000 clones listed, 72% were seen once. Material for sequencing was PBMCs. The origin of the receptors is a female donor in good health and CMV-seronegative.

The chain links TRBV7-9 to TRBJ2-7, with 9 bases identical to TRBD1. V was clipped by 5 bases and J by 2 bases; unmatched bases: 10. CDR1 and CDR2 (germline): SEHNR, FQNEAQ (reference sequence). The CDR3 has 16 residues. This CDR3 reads CASSPTRDRATYEQYF. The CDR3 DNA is TGTGCCAGCAGCCCAACCCGGGACAGGGCTACCTACGAGCAGTACTTC.

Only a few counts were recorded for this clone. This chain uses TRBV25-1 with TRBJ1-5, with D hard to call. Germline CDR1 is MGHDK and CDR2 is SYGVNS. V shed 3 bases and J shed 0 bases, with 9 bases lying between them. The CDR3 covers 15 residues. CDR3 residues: CASSDGVFSNQPQHF. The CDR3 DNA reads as TGTGCCAGCAGTGACGGGGTTTTTAGCAATCAGCCCCAGCATTTT.

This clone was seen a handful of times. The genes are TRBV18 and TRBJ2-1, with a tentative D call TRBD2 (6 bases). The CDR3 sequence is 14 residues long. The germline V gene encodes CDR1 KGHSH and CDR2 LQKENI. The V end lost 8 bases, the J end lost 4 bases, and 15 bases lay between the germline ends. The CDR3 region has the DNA TGTGCCAGCCAGGACATGGGGGGATACAATGAGCAGTTCTTC. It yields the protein CASQDMGGYNEQFF. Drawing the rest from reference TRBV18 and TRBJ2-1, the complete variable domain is NAGVMQNPRHLVRRRGQEARLRCSPMKGHSHVYWYRQLPEEGLKFMVYLQKENIIDESGMPKERFSAEFPKEGPSILRIQQVVRGDSAAYFCASQDMGGYNEQFFGPGTRLTVL.

This CDR3 is CASSPYQETQYF. CDR3 coding DNA: TGCGCCAGCAGCCCATACCAAGAGACCCAGTACTTC. The V and J genes are TRBV5-1 and TRBJ2-5; D is unclear. CDR1 SGHRS and CDR2 YFSETQ come from the germline V gene. There are 12 residues in the CDR3. Trimming shortened V by 4 bases and J by 0 bases, and 4 bases separated the two germline ends.

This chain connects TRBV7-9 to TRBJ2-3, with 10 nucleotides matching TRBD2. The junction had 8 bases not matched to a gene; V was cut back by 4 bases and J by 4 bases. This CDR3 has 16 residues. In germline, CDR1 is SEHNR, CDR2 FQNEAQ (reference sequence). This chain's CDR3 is CASSSKAGGPADTQYF. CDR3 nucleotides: TGTGCCAGCAGCTCCAAAGCGGGAGGGCCCGCAGATACGCAGTATTTT. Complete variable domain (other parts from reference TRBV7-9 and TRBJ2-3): DTGVSQNPRHKITKRGQNVTFRCDPISEHNRLYWYRQTLGQGPEFLTYFQNEAQLEKSRLLSDRFSAERPKGSFSTLEIQRTEQGDSAMYLCASSSKAGGPADTQYFGPGTRLTVL.

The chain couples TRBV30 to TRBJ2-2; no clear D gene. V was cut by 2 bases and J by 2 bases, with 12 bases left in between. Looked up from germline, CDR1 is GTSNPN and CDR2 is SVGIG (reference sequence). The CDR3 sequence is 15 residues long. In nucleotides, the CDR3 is TGTGCCTGGAGTAACCTACGATACAACACCGGGGAGCTGTTTTTT. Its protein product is CAWSNLRYNTGELFF.

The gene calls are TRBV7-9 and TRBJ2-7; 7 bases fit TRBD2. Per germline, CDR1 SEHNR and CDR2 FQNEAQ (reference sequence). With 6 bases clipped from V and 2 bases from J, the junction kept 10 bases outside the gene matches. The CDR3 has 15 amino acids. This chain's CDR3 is CASSILASGPYEQYF. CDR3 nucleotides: TGTGCCAGCAGTATATTGGCTAGCGGCCCCTACGAGCAGTACTTC.

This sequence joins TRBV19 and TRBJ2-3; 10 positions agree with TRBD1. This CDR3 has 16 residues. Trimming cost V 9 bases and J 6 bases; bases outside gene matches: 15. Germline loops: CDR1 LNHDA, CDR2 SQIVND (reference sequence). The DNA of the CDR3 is TGTGCCAGAAAATCCCGGGACAGGGGTCTCGTGGATACGCAGTATTTT. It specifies CARKSRDRGLVDTQYF. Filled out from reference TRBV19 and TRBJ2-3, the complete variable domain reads DGGITQSPKYLFRKEGQNVTLSCEQNLNHDAMYWYRQDPGQGLRLIYYSQIVNDFQKGDIAEGYSVSREKKESFPLTVTSAQKNPTAFYLCARKSRDRGLVDTQYFGPGTRLTVL.

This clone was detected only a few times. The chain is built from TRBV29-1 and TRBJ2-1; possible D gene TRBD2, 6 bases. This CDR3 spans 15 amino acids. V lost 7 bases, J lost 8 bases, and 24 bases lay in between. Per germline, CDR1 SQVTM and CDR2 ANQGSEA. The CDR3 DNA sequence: TGCAGCGCCGAGTTGAGACTAGACGCGTCAGATGAGCAGTTCTTC. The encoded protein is CSAELRLDASDEQFF.

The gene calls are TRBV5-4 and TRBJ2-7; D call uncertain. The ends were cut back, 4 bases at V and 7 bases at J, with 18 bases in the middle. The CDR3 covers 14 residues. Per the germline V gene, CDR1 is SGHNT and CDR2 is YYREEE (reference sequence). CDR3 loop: CASSLPRGQNEQYF. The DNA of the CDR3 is TGTGCCAGCAGCCTACCGAGAGGTCAGAATGAGCAGTACTTC.

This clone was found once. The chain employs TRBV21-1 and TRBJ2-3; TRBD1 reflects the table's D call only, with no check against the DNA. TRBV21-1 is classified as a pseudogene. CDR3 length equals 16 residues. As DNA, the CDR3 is TGTGCCAGCAGCAAAAGGTTGCAGGGTTGCACAGATACGCAGTATTTT. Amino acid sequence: CASSKRLQGCTDTQYF.

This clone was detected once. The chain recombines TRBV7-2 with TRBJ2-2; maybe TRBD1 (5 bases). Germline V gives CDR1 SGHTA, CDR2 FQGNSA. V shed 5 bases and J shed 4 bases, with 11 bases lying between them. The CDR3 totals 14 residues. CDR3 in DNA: TGTGCCAGCAGCCTCGACAGAGGCACCGGGGAGCTGTTTTTT. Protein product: CASSLDRGTGELFF.

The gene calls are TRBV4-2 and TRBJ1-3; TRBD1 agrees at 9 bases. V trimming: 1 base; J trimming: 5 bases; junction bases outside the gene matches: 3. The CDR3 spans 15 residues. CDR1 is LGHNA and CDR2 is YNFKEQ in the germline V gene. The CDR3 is CASSQGQGGRNTIYF. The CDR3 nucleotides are TGTGCCAGCAGCCAAGGACAGGGGGGGAGAAACACCATATATTTT.

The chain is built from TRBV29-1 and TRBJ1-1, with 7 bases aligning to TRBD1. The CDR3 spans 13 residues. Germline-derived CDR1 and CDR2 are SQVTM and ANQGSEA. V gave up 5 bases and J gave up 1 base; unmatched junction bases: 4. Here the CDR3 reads CSVTGQPNTEAFF. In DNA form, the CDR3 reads TGCAGCGTTACGGGACAGCCGAACACTGAAGCTTTCTTT.

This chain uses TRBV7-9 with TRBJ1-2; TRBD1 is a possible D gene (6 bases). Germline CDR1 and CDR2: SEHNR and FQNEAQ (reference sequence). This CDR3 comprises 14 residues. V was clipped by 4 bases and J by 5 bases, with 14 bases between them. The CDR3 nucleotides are TGTGCCAGCAGCTCCGCGGAGGGGGGGTATGGCTACACCTTC. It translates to CASSSAEGGYGYTF.

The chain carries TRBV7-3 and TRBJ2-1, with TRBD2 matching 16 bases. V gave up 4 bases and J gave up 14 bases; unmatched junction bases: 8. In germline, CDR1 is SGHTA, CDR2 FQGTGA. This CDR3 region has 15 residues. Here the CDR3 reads CASSSGLAGGTVKFF. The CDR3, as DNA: TGTGCCAGCAGCTCGGGACTAGCGGGAGGGACGGTTAAGTTCTTC.

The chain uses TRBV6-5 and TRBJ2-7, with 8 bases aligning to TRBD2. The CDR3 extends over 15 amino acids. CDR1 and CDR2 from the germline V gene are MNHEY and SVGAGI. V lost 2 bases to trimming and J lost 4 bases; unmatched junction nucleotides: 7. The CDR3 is CASSYPGGGLYEQYF. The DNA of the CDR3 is TGTGCCAGCAGTTACCCGGGAGGGGGACTATACGAGCAGTACTTC.

The CDR3 sequence is CASSLKGQGFWEQYF. CDR3 sequence (DNA): TGTGCCAGCAGTTTAAAGGGACAGGGCTTTTGGGAGCAGTACTTC. The rearrangement links TRBV27 to TRBJ2-7; 9 nucleotides match TRBD1. The CDR3 has 15 amino acids. The ends lost 2 bases at V and 7 bases at J; junction bases unmatched: 9. Germline lookup yields CDR1 MNHEY and CDR2 SMNVEV (reference sequence).

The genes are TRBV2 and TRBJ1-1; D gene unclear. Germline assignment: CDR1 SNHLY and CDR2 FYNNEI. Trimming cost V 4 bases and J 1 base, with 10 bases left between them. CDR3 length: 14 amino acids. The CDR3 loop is CASSGWETNTEAFF. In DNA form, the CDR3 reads TGTGCCAGCAGTGGGTGGGAGACGAACACTGAAGCTTTCTTT. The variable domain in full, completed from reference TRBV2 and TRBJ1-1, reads EPEVTQTPSHQVTQMGQEVILRCVPISNHLYFYWYRQILGQKVEFLVSFYNNEISEKSEIFDDQFSVERPDGSNFTLKIRSTKLEDSAMYFCASSGWETNTEAFFGQGTRLTVV.

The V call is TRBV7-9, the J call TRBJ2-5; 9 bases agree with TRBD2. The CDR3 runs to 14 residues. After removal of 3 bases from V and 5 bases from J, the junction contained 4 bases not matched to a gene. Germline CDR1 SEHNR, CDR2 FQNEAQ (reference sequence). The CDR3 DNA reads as TGTGCCAGCAGCTTTAGCGGGAGAAGCGAGACCCAGTACTTC. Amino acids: CASSFSGRSETQYF.

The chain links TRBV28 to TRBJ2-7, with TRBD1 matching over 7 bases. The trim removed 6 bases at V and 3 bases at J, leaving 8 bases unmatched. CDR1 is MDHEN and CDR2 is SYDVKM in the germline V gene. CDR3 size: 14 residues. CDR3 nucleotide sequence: TGTGCCAGCAGCTCCGGGGACAGATTCTACGAGCAGTACTTC. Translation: CASSSGDRFYEQYF.

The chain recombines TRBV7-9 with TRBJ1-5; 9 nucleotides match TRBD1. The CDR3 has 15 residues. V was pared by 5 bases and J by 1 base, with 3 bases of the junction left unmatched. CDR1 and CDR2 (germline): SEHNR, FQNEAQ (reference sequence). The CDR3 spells CASSLGTGSNQPQHF. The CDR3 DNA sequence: TGTGCCAGCAGCCTCGGGACAGGGAGCAATCAGCCCCAGCATTTT.